This T cell receptor (beta chain) was sequenced for a study of blood T cell repertoires in COVID-19. This CDR3 has 17 amino acids. Germline V gene data show CDR1 as SGHKS and CDR2 as YYEKEE (reference sequence). Trimming took 2 bases from V and 4 from J; bases not matched to a gene: 9. As originally analysed: From reference gene primer amplification, estimates of nucleated cell counts were derived. Clones were sequenced by immunoSEQ multiplex PCR, and TCRdb holds only the in-frame ones, with some missing. For V, J and clone size, that table is used; D and trimming come from the DNA. This table has over 60,000 clones, 90% appearing once.

V and J are TRBV5-5 and TRBJ2-3; TRBD1 aligns across 11 bases. The sample comprised peripheral blood. This receptor was taken from a man aged 50 or older with COVID-19, enrolled during active disease. The DNA for the CDR3 is TGTGCCAGCAGCTTCGGACCCTGGACAGGGGGCTCAGATACGCAGTATTTT. This translates into CASSFGPWTGGSDTQYF.